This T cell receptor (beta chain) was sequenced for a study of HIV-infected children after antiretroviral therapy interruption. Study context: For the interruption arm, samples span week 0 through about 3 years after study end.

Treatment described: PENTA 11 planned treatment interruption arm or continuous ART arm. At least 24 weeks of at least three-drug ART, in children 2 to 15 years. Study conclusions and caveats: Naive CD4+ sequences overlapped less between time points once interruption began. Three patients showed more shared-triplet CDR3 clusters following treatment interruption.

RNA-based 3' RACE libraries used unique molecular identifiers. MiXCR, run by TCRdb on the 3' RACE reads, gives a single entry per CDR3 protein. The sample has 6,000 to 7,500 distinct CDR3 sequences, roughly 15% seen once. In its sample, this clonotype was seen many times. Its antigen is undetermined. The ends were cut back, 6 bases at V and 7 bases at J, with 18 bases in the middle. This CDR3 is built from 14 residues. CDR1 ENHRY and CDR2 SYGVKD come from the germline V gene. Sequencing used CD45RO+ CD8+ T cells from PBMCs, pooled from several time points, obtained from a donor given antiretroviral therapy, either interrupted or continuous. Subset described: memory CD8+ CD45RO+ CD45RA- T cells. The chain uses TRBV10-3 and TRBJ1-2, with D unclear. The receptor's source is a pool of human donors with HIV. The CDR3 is CAISETPAALGYTF. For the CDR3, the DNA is TGTGCCATCAGCGAAACACCCGCGGCACTTGGCTACACCTTC.